These T cell receptor beta chains were read from a single sample in a study of control samples from healthy donors and cancer patients. The protocol was immunoSEQ multiplex PCR, while the TCRdb copy is restricted to in-frame clones and leaves out a portion. The sample includes around 68,000 clones, nearly 85% seen only once; the top ten take 15% to 19%. Sequencing was done on a sample of blood. The receptors shown here come from a man in his 60s in good health. Both conserved end residues are part of each CDR3. The D gene is left open where the match is weak. Clone size, where shown, is once, few, many, or a class for clones that have expanded.

cdr3_length	j_call	d_call	v_call	clone_size	cdr3_nt	cdr3_aa
12	TRBJ1-5	.	TRBV11-2	.	TGTGCCAGCAGCTCACGGGGTCAGCCCCAGCATTTT	CASSSRGQPQHF
18	TRBJ2-1	TRBD2	TRBV5-4	.	TGTGCCAGCAGCGTGGGACTAGCGGGAGCCTACTCCTACAATGAGCAGTTCTTC	CASSVGLAGAYSYNEQFF
15	TRBJ1-2	TRBD1	TRBV6-5	.	TGTGCCAGCAGTTACGACAGGGCGAATAACTATGGCTACACCTTC	CASSYDRANNYGYTF
14	TRBJ2-7	TRBD2	TRBV4-1	.	TGCGCCAGCAGCCAAGAGGGGAGGGTTTACGAGCAGTACTTC	CASSQEGRVYEQYF
15	TRBJ2-1	TRBD2	TRBV7-6	.	TGTGCCAGCAGCCCCGCTAGCGGGAGGGCCAAGGAGCAGTTCTTC	CASSPASGRAKEQFF
15	TRBJ2-1	TRBD2	TRBV30	once	TGTGCCTGGAGTGTCGGGACTAGCGAAGGCAATGAGCAGTTCTTC	CAWSVGTSEGNEQFF
16	TRBJ2-3	TRBD2	TRBV3-1/TRBV3-2	.	TGTGCCAGCAGCCACCGGACTAGCGGGAGCAAAGATACGCAGTATTTT	CASSHRTSGSKDTQYF
16	TRBJ2-5	TRBD2	TRBV30	.	TGTGCCTGGAGTGGACTAGCGGGAGGGCTGAGGGAGACCCAGTACTTC	CAWSGLAGGLRETQYF
12	TRBJ1-1	.	TRBV28	.	TGTGCCAGCATCGGGGAGAGGACTGAAGCTTTCTTT	CASIGERTEAFF
15	TRBJ2-1	.	TRBV9	.	TGTGCCAGCAGCCCCCTCGGGAGCTCCTACAATGAGCAGTTCTTC	CASSPLGSSYNEQFF
14	TRBJ1-2	.	TRBV6-2/TRBV6-3	.	TGTGCCAGCAGTTTCCCCGGACTTATCTATGGCTACACCTTC	CASSFPGLIYGYTF
14	TRBJ2-1	.	TRBV18	few	TGTGCCAGCCACCCCGGGATGGTCTACAATGAGCAGTTCTTC	CASHPGMVYNEQFF
15	TRBJ2-2	TRBD1	TRBV28	.	TGTGCCAGCAGTTGGACAGGGGGCGCAGCCGGGGAGCTGTTTTTT	CASSWTGGAAGELFF
14	TRBJ2-2	.	TRBV18	.	TGTGCCAGCTCACAGACAGTTTTCACCGGGGAGCTGTTTTTT	CASSQTVFTGELFF
16	TRBJ2-3	.	TRBV18	.	TGTGCCAGCTCACCGTGGATTGACCCCAGCACAGATACGCAGTATTTT	CASSPWIDPSTDTQYF
11	TRBJ1-5	.	TRBV2	.	TGTGCCAGCAGTGAAGCGGGGATCCAGCATTTT	CASSEAGIQHF
12	TRBJ1-2	.	TRBV19	.	TGTGCCAGTAGCTACAGGGACTATGGCTACACCTTC	CASSYRDYGYTF
15	TRBJ2-1	.	TRBV19	.	TGTGCCAGTAGTATGGGACCCCGGGGGTACAATGAGCAGTTCTTC	CASSMGPRGYNEQFF
13	TRBJ1-5	TRBD1	TRBV24-1	.	TGTGCCACCGAGGACAGGGAGGGTCAGCCCCAGCATTTT	CATEDREGQPQHF
17	TRBJ2-3	.	TRBV6-2/TRBV6-3	.	TGTGCCAGCAGTATCCCCGCATGGGCTATAAGCACAGATACGCAGTATTTT	CASSIPAWAISTDTQYF
14	TRBJ1-4	.	TRBV5-6	.	TGTGCCAGCAGCTTGCCTGCAACTAATGAAAAACTGTTTTTT	CASSLPATNEKLFF
14	TRBJ2-6	.	TRBV6-5	.	TGTGCCAGCAGTTACGAATCTGGGGCCAACGTCCTGACTTTC	CASSYESGANVLTF
14	TRBJ1-5	.	TRBV6-2/TRBV6-3	.	TGTGCCAGCAGTTTCAACACGGAGGTGAAGCCCCAGCATTTT	CASSFNTEVKPQHF
14	TRBJ2-1	TRBD2	TRBV29-1	once	TGCAGCGTTCCGCGGGGGAGCTCCTACAATGAGCAGTTCTTC	CSVPRGSSYNEQFF
15	TRBJ2-1	TRBD2	TRBV28	once	TGTGCCAGCAGTTTCTCAGCGGGAGGTGGCAATGAGCAGTTCTTC	CASSFSAGGGNEQFF
13	TRBJ1-1	.	TRBV3-1/TRBV3-2	.	TGTGCCAGCAGCCCGGGCCCGAACACTGAAGCTTTCTTT	CASSPGPNTEAFF
12	TRBJ1-2	TRBD1	TRBV27	.	TGTGCCAGCAGTTCCGTGACAGGGGTCTACACCTTC	CASSSVTGVYTF
14	TRBJ2-3	.	TRBV6-4	.	TGTGCCAGCAGTCGGGAGCACGGCACAGATACGCAGTATTTT	CASSREHGTDTQYF
12	TRBJ1-1	.	TRBV20-1	.	TGCAGTGCTAGTGGGGGTATGATTGAAGCTTTCTTT	CSASGGMIEAFF
14	TRBJ1-3	.	TRBV6-5	.	TGTGCCAGCAGTTTTCGAGGCTCTGGAAACACCATATATTTT	CASSFRGSGNTIYF
17	TRBJ2-3	.	TRBV7-3	.	TGTGCCAGCAGCTTAAGCGGACTATCCGTCGGCACAGATACGCAGTATTTT	CASSLSGLSVGTDTQYF
15	TRBJ2-7	TRBD2	TRBV19	.	TGTGCCAGTAGCCCCCGACTAGCGGGACCCTACGAGCAGTACTTC	CASSPRLAGPYEQYF
13	TRBJ2-3	.	TRBV6-2/TRBV6-3	.	TGTGCCAGCAGTTACTTCGGTTACAGTACGCAGTATTTT	CASSYFGYSTQYF
17	TRBJ2-5	TRBD2	TRBV5-1	.	TGCGCCAGCAGCTGGGGGGGTAAAGCGGGAGCGAGTGAGACCCAGTACTTC	CASSWGGKAGASETQYF
12	TRBJ2-1	TRBD2	TRBV24-1	once	TGTGCCACCAGTGATTTGGGGCGGGAGTGGTTCTTC	CATSDLGREWFF
13	TRBJ1-2	.	TRBV4-3	.	TGCGCCAGCAGCCAAGAGAGGGGCTATGGCTACACCTTC	CASSQERGYGYTF
14	TRBJ2-5	TRBD2	TRBV5-4	.	TGTGCCAGCAGCCAGCTAGCGGGAGGGGAGACCCAGTACTTC	CASSQLAGGETQYF
12	TRBJ2-5	.	TRBV7-8	.	TGTGCCAGCAGCTACGCTTTCGAGACCCAGTACTTC	CASSYAFETQYF
17	TRBJ2-2	TRBD2	TRBV3-1/TRBV3-2	.	TGTGCCAGCAGCCAGCCTCTACTAGCGGGGAACACCGGGGAGCTGTTTTTT	CASSQPLLAGNTGELFF
14	TRBJ1-4	.	TRBV6-5	.	TGTGCCAGCTCCGCAGGGTCGGCTAATGAAAAACTGTTTTTT	CASSAGSANEKLFF
14	TRBJ1-2	.	TRBV2	many	TGTGCCAGCAGTGAGGTCCGGACAGTCCTAAGCTACACCTTC	CASSEVRTVLSYTF
15	TRBJ1-2	TRBD1	TRBV5-5	.	TGTGCCAGCAGCCTACCGGGACAGGGATACTATGGCTACACCTTC	CASSLPGQGYYGYTF
14	TRBJ1-5	TRBD1	TRBV3-1/TRBV3-2	.	TGTGCCAGCAGCCACGGACAGGGTAGACAGCCCCAGCATTTT	CASSHGQGRQPQHF
15	TRBJ2-7	.	TRBV18	few	TGTGCCAGCTCACTGACGGGGACTCAGGGGGACGAGCAGTACTTC	CASSLTGTQGDEQYF
14	TRBJ1-6	.	TRBV2	.	TGTGCCAGCAGTGAACTGGGCGTCAGGTCACCCCTCCACTTT	CASSELGVRSPLHF
15	TRBJ2-5	.	TRBV5-6	.	TGTGCCAGCAGCTCAGTCCTCGGGACGCCCAAGACCCAGTACTTC	CASSSVLGTPKTQYF
13	TRBJ1-1	.	TRBV20-1	.	TGCAGTGCTAGTCGTACAATGAACACTGAAGCTTTCTTT	CSASRTMNTEAFF
17	TRBJ1-2	TRBD1	TRBV18	few	TGTGCCAGCTCACCTAGACAGGGAAAATATACTAACTATGGCTACACCTTC	CASSPRQGKYTNYGYTF
15	TRBJ2-3	.	TRBV6-5	.	TGTGCCAGCAGTTACTCTTTTGGGGGCACAGATACGCAGTATTTT	CASSYSFGGTDTQYF
14	TRBJ1-6	.	TRBV11-2	.	TGTGCCAGCAGCTCAGGGTTCTATAATTCACCCCTCCACTTT	CASSSGFYNSPLHF
14	TRBJ2-3	.	TRBV6-5	.	TGTGCCAGCAGCCGGGGCTCCCCCACAGATACGCAGTATTTT	CASSRGSPTDTQYF
16	TRBJ1-6	TRBD1	TRBV18	.	TGTGCCAGCTCGCGACAGGGGGCTGGTTATAATTCACCCCTCCACTTT	CASSRQGAGYNSPLHF
13	TRBJ2-3	.	TRBV4-2	.	TGTGCCAGCAGTGGGGAGATCACAGATACGCAGTATTTT	CASSGEITDTQYF
15	TRBJ2-7	.	TRBV19	few	TGTGCCAGTAGCCCCGGTCAGACAGGTTCGGAGGAGCAGTACTTC	CASSPGQTGSEEQYF
15	TRBJ2-3	TRBD2	TRBV27	.	TGTGCCAGCAGTTCCTTAGCGGGAGTGGCAGATACGCAGTATTTT	CASSSLAGVADTQYF
16	TRBJ2-3	.	TRBV9	.	TGTGCCAGCAGCGTAGCGCTAGGAGGTGGCGCAGATACGCAGTATTTT	CASSVALGGGADTQYF
17	TRBJ2-6	TRBD1	TRBV27	.	TGTGCCAGCAGTCCTGACAGGGAACAGGCTGGGGCCAACGTCCTGACTTTC	CASSPDREQAGANVLTF